These 31 T cell receptor beta chains share one sample of origin, sequenced in a study of regulatory T cells in long-lasting Graves disease. As for time point: newly diagnosed GD, antithyroid drugs for less than 3 months. RNA isolated from PBMCs was used to make the TCR library. Arm-PCR of CDR3 regions and iRepertoire HTBI primers were used to build TCR beta libraries. TCRdb called the multiplex PCR reads again in MiXCR, with one record for every CDR3 protein. Of under 500,000 distinct CDR3 sequences listed, roughly 15% were seen once; the top ten hold around 10%. These records were also assigned to another study, of T cells in Graves' hyperthyroidism and ophthalmopathy.

The sample was peripheral blood mononuclear cells (PBMCs), taken at new diagnosis, from a patient treated with antithyroid drugs. The receptors were gathered from a woman aged 25 to 45 with Graves disease.

The table lists this clonotype with many counts. J is TRBJ2-5 and V is TRBV6-1; unclear D gene. Germline-derived CDR1 and CDR2 are MNHNS and SASEGT. The CDR3 totals 14 residues. Trimming shortened V by 6 bases and J by 1 base, and 12 bases separated the two germline ends. The CDR3 bases are TGTGCCAGCAGGGCTCCCTGGGGCCAAGAGACCCAGTACTTC. It specifies CASRAPWGQETQYF.

There are many counts of this clonotype. V gene TRBV6-5 combines with J gene TRBJ2-5; possible D gene TRBD2, 5 bases. Trimming took 3 bases from V and 4 from J, leaving 15 bases between them. This CDR3 comprises 15 residues. The germline V gene encodes CDR1 MNHEY and CDR2 SVGAGI. CDR3 nucleotide sequence: TGTGCCAGCAGTTATTACGGGAACGGCGGAGAGACCCAGTACTTC. It translates to CASSYYGNGGETQYF.

This clonotype occurred many times. The V gene is TRBV20-1, the J gene TRBJ1-1; D not certain. CDR1 is DFQATT, CDR2 SNEGSKA, per germline (reference sequence). The CDR3 totals 11 residues. Between the trimmed V and J ends, which lost 6 bases and 1 base, there was a span of 6 bases. CDR3 sequence: CSAEKNTEAFF. The CDR3 nucleotides are TGCAGTGCAGAAAAGAACACTGAAGCTTTCTTT.

This clonotype showed up many times. The V gene is TRBV20-1, the J gene TRBJ2-3; no clear D. Between the trimmed V and J ends, which lost 1 base and 1 base, there was a span of 6 bases. Germline V lookup: CDR1 DFQATT, CDR2 SNEGSKA (reference sequence). This CDR3 is 13 amino acids long. This chain's CDR3 is CSARALGTDTQYF. The CDR3 DNA follows: TGCAGTGCTAGAGCACTTGGCACAGATACGCAGTATTTT.

The chain has TRBV28 and TRBJ2-1; TRBD2 matches at 10 bases. Germline CDR1 MDHEN, CDR2 SYDVKM. The trim removed 5 bases at V and 5 bases at J, leaving 6 bases unmatched. The CDR3 is 15 amino acids. DNA for the CDR3: TGTGCCAGCAGTGGACCGGGACTAGCGAACAATGAGCAGTTCTTC. This translates into CASSGPGLANNEQFF.

This clonotype was counted at least ten times. The V call is TRBV28, the J call TRBJ2-7; D not certain. The CDR3 totals 13 residues. Per the germline V gene, CDR1 is MDHEN and CDR2 is SYDVKM. V dropped 4 bases and J dropped 0 bases, with 7 bases sitting between them. CDR3 loop: CASSSQNSYEQYF. Here the CDR3 DNA reads TGTGCCAGCAGTTCTCAGAACTCCTACGAGCAGTACTTC.

This clonotype was counted only a few times. V is TRBV28 and J is TRBJ2-1; 10 bases map to TRBD1. The junction had 14 bases not matched to a gene; V was cut back by 8 bases and J by 4 bases. The CDR3 runs to 17 residues. Germline V lookup: CDR1 MDHEN, CDR2 SYDVKM. The CDR3 DNA reads TGTGCCAGCGAAACCGCCCGGGGACAGGGGCCATACAATGAGCAGTTCTTC. Its protein is CASETARGQGPYNEQFF. The complete variable domain, with remaining parts taken from reference TRBV28 and TRBJ2-1, reads DVKVTQSSRYLVKRTGEKVFLECVQDMDHENMFWYRQDPGLGLRLIYFSYDVKMKEKGDIPEGYSVSREKKERFSLILESASTNQTSMYLCASETARGQGPYNEQFFGPGTRLTVL.

In this sample, this clonotype turned up many times. The chain links TRBV7-2 to TRBJ2-5; 7 nucleotides match TRBD2. The germline CDR1 and CDR2 sequences are SGHTA and FQGNSA. The CDR3 runs to 15 residues. The ends lost 5 bases at V and 4 bases at J; junction bases unmatched: 10. The CDR3 loop is CASSPSWASGETQYF. The CDR3 nucleotides read TGTGCCAGCAGCCCTTCCTGGGCTAGCGGAGAGACCCAGTACTTC.

The chain couples TRBV5-1 to TRBJ1-1, with D possibly matching TRBD1 (6 bases). The CDR3 is made up of 15 amino acids. Deletions cut 2 bases from V and 1 base from J, with 12 bases between. Germline V gene sequence: CDR1 SGHRS, CDR2 YFSETQ. The CDR3 region is CASSFSLQGNTEAFF. Written as DNA, the CDR3 is TGCGCCAGCAGCTTCTCCTTACAGGGGAACACTGAAGCTTTCTTT.

To note about this clonotype: This is likely an artifact of a read error, given a far larger clone one base away. The chain employs TRBV19 and TRBJ2-1, with unresolved D. Germline V lookup: CDR1 LNHDA, CDR2 SQIVND (reference sequence). The CDR3 has 15 residues. V was cut by 3 bases and J by 10 bases, with 19 bases left in between. CDR3 protein: CASSMGNTGKYEQFF. The CDR3 DNA is TGTGCCAGTAGTATGGGCAACACTGGAAAATACGAGCAGTTCTTC. The full variable domain, with the rest looked up from reference TRBV19 and TRBJ2-1, is DGGITQSPKYLFRKEGQNVTLSCEQNLNHDAMYWYRQDPGQGLRLIYYSQIVNDFQKGDIAEGYSVSREKKESFPLTVTSAQKNPTAFYLCASSMGNTGKYEQFFGPGTRLTVL.

This clonotype was recorded many times. Mismatch with germline at one junction end may stem from a read error. The chain is built from TRBV6-5 and TRBJ2-5; D perhaps matches TRBD1 (6 bases). CDR3 length: 14 residues. The germline gives CDR1 MNHEY, CDR2 SVGAGI. This chain's CDR3 is CASSYGQLQEAQYF. The CDR3 DNA is TGTGCCAGCAGTTACGGACAGCTACAAGAGGCCCAGTACTTC.

This clonotype occurred many times. This chain links TRBV12-3 or TRBV12-4 with TRBJ1-1, with D perhaps TRBD1 (5 bases). The CDR3 spans 14 residues. V gave up 7 bases and J gave up 6 bases, with 18 bases separating them. In nucleotides, the CDR3 is TGTGCCAGCACCTGGACATCCGAGGTCCCTGAAGCTTTCTTT. As protein: CASTWTSEVPEAFF.

This clonotype was seen repeatedly, ten times or more. V gene TRBV7-9 combines with J gene TRBJ2-2; D is undetermined. V lost 2 bases, J lost 5 bases, and 9 bases lay in between. This CDR3 contains 14 residues. Germline V lookup: CDR1 SEHNR, CDR2 FQNEAQ (reference sequence). The CDR3, as DNA: TGTGCCAGCAGCTTATCCAAGAAGACCGGGGAGCTGTTTTTT. Its protein is CASSLSKKTGELFF. Drawing the rest from reference TRBV7-9 and TRBJ2-2, the complete variable domain is DTGVSQNPRHKITKRGQNVTFRCDPISEHNRLYWYRQTLGQGPEFLTYFQNEAQLEKSRLLSDRFSAERPKGSFSTLEIQRTEQGDSAMYLCASSLSKKTGELFFGEGSRLTVL.

The sample holds many counts of this clonotype. The chain is built from TRBV24-1 and TRBJ2-5; weak D call: TRBD2 (5 bases). Germline lookup yields CDR1 KGHDR and CDR2 SFDVKD. The V gene lost 9 bases and the J gene lost 4 bases, with 8 bases spanning the gap. The CDR3 runs to 11 residues. The DNA for the CDR3 is TGTGCCACCGAGGGTGGAGAGACCCAGTACTTC. Encoded protein: CATEGGETQYF.

This clonotype was seen ten or more times. The chain is built from TRBV3-1 and TRBJ2-7; 8 bases map to TRBD2. CDR1 is LGHDT, CDR2 YNNKEL, per germline (reference sequence). J was trimmed by 6 bases and V by 1 base; bases with no gene match: 5. The CDR3 contains 14 residues. Here the CDR3 DNA reads TGTGCCAGCAGCCAAGCCGAGCGGGAGAGCGAGCAGTACTTC. This sequence encodes CASSQAERESEQYF.

There are many counts of this clonotype. V is TRBV18 and J is TRBJ2-5; no clear D. The CDR3 is made up of 15 amino acids. Germline V lookup: CDR1 KGHSH, CDR2 LQKENI. Trimming shortened V by 4 bases and J by 2 bases, and 14 bases separated the two germline ends. CDR3 protein: CASSLLSRIQETQYF. CDR3 coding DNA: TGTGCCAGCTCACTCCTATCTAGGATACAAGAGACCCAGTACTTC.

In this sample, this clonotype turned up many times. The chain joins TRBV24-1 to TRBJ2-1; TRBD1 is a possible D gene (5 bases). The CDR3 is 13 amino acids. Trimming shortened V by 12 bases and J by 5 bases, and 16 bases separated the two germline ends. The germline V gene has CDR1 KGHDR and CDR2 SFDVKD. CDR3 in amino acids: CAAGGREHNEQFF. The CDR3 nucleotides read TGTGCCGCAGGCGGCAGGGAACACAATGAGCAGTTCTTC.

The chain combines TRBV29-1 with TRBJ2-1; D unclear. This CDR3 contains 12 residues. Germline V gene data show CDR1 as SQVTM and CDR2 as ANQGSEA. Between the trimmed V and J ends, which lost 7 bases and 1 base, there was a span of 8 bases. CDR3 in amino acids: CSAGGSYNEQFF. The CDR3 nucleotides read TGCAGCGCGGGCGGTTCCTACAATGAGCAGTTCTTC.

The sample holds many counts of this clonotype. The V gene is TRBV28, the J gene TRBJ1-2, with D uncertain. This CDR3 has 13 amino acids. Trimming left V 10 bases short and J 2 bases short, with 14 bases between. The germline V gene has CDR1 MDHEN and CDR2 SYDVKM. The CDR3 DNA reads TGTGCCACCGCTCAGCGGACCAACTATGGCTACACCTTC. Translating gives CATAQRTNYGYTF.

This chain joins TRBV7-3 and TRBJ2-3; D possibly corresponds to TRBD2 (6 bases). With 8 bases removed from V and 5 bases from J, the gap between germline ends came to 14 bases. The CDR3 spans 13 residues. Germline lookup yields CDR1 SGHTA and CDR2 FQGTGA. CDR3 nucleotide sequence: TGTGCCAGCCAAGGCGGGATACGAGATACGCAGTATTTT. Amino acids: CASQGGIRDTQYF. The full variable domain, completed using reference TRBV7-3 and TRBJ2-3, is GAGVSQTPSNKVTEKGKYVELRCDPISGHTALYWYRQSLGQGPEFLIYFQGTGAADDSGLPNDRFFAVRPEGSVSTLKIQRTERGDSAVYLCASQGGIRDTQYFGPGTRLTVL.

This clonotype came up many times. The CDR3 nucleotides read TGTGCCAGCAGCCAAAGTACTAGCTCTGGAAACACCATATATTTT. Its translation: CASSQSTSSGNTIYF. The chain joins TRBV16 to TRBJ1-3; the D is unclear. The V gene's germline CDR1 is KGHSY and CDR2 FQNENV. Trimming pared 2 bases from V and 0 bases from J, leaving 8 bases between. This CDR3 is built from 15 residues.

This clonotype was counted at least ten times. CDR3 amino acids: CATSDSGGVGEAFF. CDR3 nucleotides: TGTGCCACCAGTGATTCAGGAGGCGTCGGTGAAGCTTTCTTT. V gene TRBV24-1 combines with J gene TRBJ1-1; D remains ambiguous. V lost 2 bases and J lost 7, with 13 bases in between. The length of the CDR3 is 14 residues. Germline assignment: CDR1 KGHDR and CDR2 SFDVKD.

Comments on this clonotype: A much larger clone differs by one base, so this may be a read error. The rearrangement links TRBV7-8 to TRBJ2-3; 7 nucleotides match TRBD1. CDR3 length: 19 residues. Germline V lookup: CDR1 SGHVS, CDR2 FQNEAQ. The V and J ends lost 1 base and 1 base, in that order; junction bases with no gene match: 14. This CDR3 is CASSLGDDRAVRGTDTQYF. DNA for the CDR3: TGTGCCAGCAGCTTAGGAGATGACAGGGCGGTCCGGGGCACAGATACGCAGTATTTT.

This clonotype was found a few times. V and J are TRBV5-1 and TRBJ2-2; D is perhaps TRBD1 or TRBD2 (6 bases each). In germline, CDR1 is SGHRS, CDR2 YFSETQ. Trimming shortened V by 0 bases and J by 4 bases, and 13 bases separated the two germline ends. This CDR3 spans 16 amino acids. The CDR3 sequence: CASSLATGARTGELFF. In DNA, the CDR3 is TGCGCCAGCAGCTTGGCCACGGGGGCGCGCACCGGGGAGCTGTTTTTT. The variable domain in full, with the rest retrieved from reference TRBV5-1 and TRBJ2-2, is KAGVTQTPRYLIKTRGQQVTLSCSPISGHRSVSWYQQTPGQGLQFLFEYFSETQRNKGNFPGRFSGRQFSNSRSEMNVSTLELGDSALYLCASSLATGARTGELFFGEGSRLTVL.

The chain has TRBV4-2 and TRBJ1-2; D gene ambiguous. CDR3 size: 16 residues. Trimming removed 2 bases at V and 4 bases at J, with 17 bases between. Germline CDR1 and CDR2: LGHNA and YNFKEQ. CDR3 region: CASSQPLIDEGYGYTF. CDR3 nucleotides: TGTGCCAGCAGCCAACCACTCATCGACGAGGGCTATGGCTACACCTTC.

In this sample, this clonotype turned up a few times. The J gene is TRBJ1-2, the V gene TRBV4-2; no definite D call. CDR1 is LGHNA and CDR2 is YNFKEQ in the germline V gene. CDR3 length equals 16 residues. Trimming stripped 4 bases from V and 6 bases from J, with 21 bases between. Here the CDR3 reads CASSPQESPAENGYTF. The DNA for the CDR3 is TGTGCCAGCAGCCCTCAAGAATCCCCGGCCGAAAATGGCTACACCTTC.

This clonotype was seen ten or more times. In nucleotides, the CDR3 is TGTGCCAGCTCGACAGGGGGACGGCACTACGAGCAGTACTTC. Residues: CASSTGGRHYEQYF. The genes are TRBV28 and TRBJ2-7, with TRBD1 matching over 9 bases. CDR3 length: 14 amino acids. Trimming took 8 bases from V and 3 from J; bases not matched to a gene: 8. Germline V lookup: CDR1 MDHEN, CDR2 SYDVKM.

Regarding this clonotype: A read error is possible here, since a much larger clone lies one base away. For the CDR3, the DNA is TGTGCCAGCAGTTACATGGTGGCAGTTCCTACCATGAACACTGAAGCTTTCTTT. This sequence encodes CASSYMVAVPTMNTEAFF. V usage is TRBV6-5 and J usage is TRBJ1-1, with unresolved D. Per the germline V gene, CDR1 is MNHEY and CDR2 is SVGAGI. Trimming removed 2 bases from V and 0 bases from J, with 19 bases in between. CDR3 length: 18 amino acids.

This clonotype occurred many times. The chain couples TRBV3-1 to TRBJ2-3, with unresolved D. The CDR3 covers 14 residues. The V end lost 4 bases, the J end lost 0 bases, and 8 bases lay between the germline ends. The germline V gene encodes CDR1 LGHDT and CDR2 YNNKEL (reference sequence). The CDR3 protein is CASSPLTSTDTQYF. CDR3 sequence (DNA): TGTGCCAGCAGCCCACTTACTAGCACAGATACGCAGTATTTT.

This clonotype was seen at least ten times. The chain uses TRBV7-2 and TRBJ2-1, with TRBD2 as a possible D gene (6 bases). Germline CDR1 is SGHTA and CDR2 is FQGNSA. Trimming took off 0 bases at V and 3 bases at J, with 9 bases between the two ends. CDR3 length: 15 residues. For the CDR3, the DNA is TGTGCCAGCAGCTTAGCGCGGCGGGACTACAATGAGCAGTTCTTC. It encodes CASSLARRDYNEQFF.

This clonotype was counted at least ten times. The chain carries TRBV30 and TRBJ1-1; D gene unclear. This CDR3 comprises 13 residues. V dropped 0 bases and J dropped 1 base, with 6 bases sitting between them. Germline CDR1 is GTSNPN and CDR2 is SVGIG (reference sequence). In nucleotides, the CDR3 is TGTGCCTGGAGTGTACAAGGGAACACTGAAGCTTTCTTT. Protein sequence: CAWSVQGNTEAFF.